One sample yielded the 9 T cell receptor beta chains listed below, sequenced in a study of identical twins (TCRdb year 2016). The protocol used for the library was 5' RACE. Sequencing was carried out with an Illumina HiSeq 2000. TCRdb's own reprocessing of the public reads used fastp at Q25 and MiXCR and kept productive beta chains. Entries are consolidated by CDR3 protein sequence, retaining the most common genes and DNA. The sample data list 700,000 or so distinct CDR3 sequences, and less than 25% of these were observed just once. The ten most abundant clones make up 4% to 4.5% of the sample. The same data also contributed to another study, on T cells expressing NK-cell markers.

The specimen sequenced was PBMCs. The source of these receptors is a woman aged 18-35 years in good health.

The V and J genes are TRBV9 and TRBJ1-4, with D unresolved. Germline-derived CDR1 and CDR2 are SGDLS and YYNGEE. CDR3 length equals 14 residues. The ends were cut back, 0 bases at V and 6 bases at J, with 9 bases in the middle. The CDR3 region is CASSVVGSDEKLFF. The CDR3 DNA follows: TGTGCCAGCAGCGTAGTGGGATCGGATGAAAAACTGTTTTTT.

The V call is TRBV7-9, the J call TRBJ2-7; 8 bases fit TRBD2. The CDR3 has 15 residues. Germline CDR1 and CDR2: SEHNR and FQNEAQ (reference sequence). Losses at the gene ends were 3 bases for V and 4 bases for J; bases not matched to a gene: 8. CDR3 loop: CASSFPGGGGYEQYF. CDR3 DNA: TGTGCCAGCAGCTTCCCCGGGGGGGGCGGATACGAGCAGTACTTC.

The rearrangement joins TRBV5-1 to TRBJ2-1; the D is unclear. The CDR3 extends over 15 amino acids. CDR1 is SGHRS and CDR2 is YFSETQ in the germline V gene. With 3 bases removed from V and 5 bases from J, the gap between germline ends came to 15 bases. CDR3 sequence reads: CASSSATLVDNEQFF. CDR3 nucleotides: TGCGCCAGCAGCTCAGCAACACTCGTGGACAATGAGCAGTTCTTC. Filled out from reference TRBV5-1 and TRBJ2-1, the complete variable domain reads KAGVTQTPRYLIKTRGQQVTLSCSPISGHRSVSWYQQTPGQGLQFLFEYFSETQRNKGNFPGRFSGRQFSNSRSEMNVSTLELGDSALYLCASSSATLVDNEQFFGPGTRLTVL.

V and J are TRBV20-1 and TRBJ2-1; no clear D. V was pared by 7 bases and J by 0 bases, with 13 bases between. The CDR3 extends over 14 amino acids. The V gene's germline CDR1 is DFQATT and CDR2 SNEGSKA (reference sequence). CDR3 coding DNA: TGCAGTGTTTGGTTCGCCAGCTCCTACAATGAGCAGTTCTTC. As protein: CSVWFASSYNEQFF.

The chain carries TRBV12-3 or TRBV12-4 and TRBJ2-7, with D perhaps matching TRBD1 (6 bases). Trimming cost V 6 bases and J 7 bases, with 16 bases left between them. CDR3 length equals 13 residues. CDR3 amino acids: CASSGTLLREQYF. The CDR3 DNA follows: TGTGCCAGCAGCGGGACACTTCTTCGGGAGCAGTACTTC.

In this sample, this clonotype turned up a few times. The rearrangement links TRBV20-1 to TRBJ2-1; D is unclear. Germline loops: CDR1 DFQATT, CDR2 SNEGSKA (reference sequence). Trimming took off 6 bases at V and 10 bases at J, with 13 bases between the two ends. The CDR3 has 11 residues. The CDR3 loop reads CSARYPDEQFF. Here the CDR3 DNA reads TGCAGTGCCCGGTACCCGGACGAGCAGTTCTTC.

This clonotype has a handful of counts. The chain links TRBV7-8 to TRBJ2-7, with 11 bases that match TRBD2. The CDR3 is 16 amino acids. Germline V lookup: CDR1 SGHVS, CDR2 FQNEAQ. Trimming cost V 5 bases and J 6 bases; bases outside gene matches: 12. The CDR3: CASSQGGLAGGGEQYF. The CDR3 DNA follows: TGTGCCAGCAGCCAAGGGGGCCTAGCGGGAGGAGGCGAGCAGTACTTC.

This clonotype was recorded a few times. The genes are TRBV7-6 and TRBJ2-3; no definite D call. Trimming took off 5 bases at V and 1 base at J, with 10 bases between the two ends. This CDR3 is built from 14 residues. Per germline, CDR1 SGHVS and CDR2 FNYEAQ. In DNA form, the CDR3 reads TGTGCCAGCAGCCCCCCCGGACGCACAGATACGCAGTATTTT. It specifies CASSPPGRTDTQYF.

This clonotype was seen many times. V usage is TRBV6-1 and J usage is TRBJ1-5, with D tentatively TRBD1 (5 bases). The CDR3 is 13 amino acids. V dropped 6 bases and J dropped 2 bases, with 8 bases sitting between them. Germline V lookup: CDR1 MNHNS, CDR2 SASEGT. The CDR3 region has the DNA TGTGCCAGCAGGGGACGGGGCAATCAGCCCCAGCATTTT. Amino acids: CASRGRGNQPQHF.